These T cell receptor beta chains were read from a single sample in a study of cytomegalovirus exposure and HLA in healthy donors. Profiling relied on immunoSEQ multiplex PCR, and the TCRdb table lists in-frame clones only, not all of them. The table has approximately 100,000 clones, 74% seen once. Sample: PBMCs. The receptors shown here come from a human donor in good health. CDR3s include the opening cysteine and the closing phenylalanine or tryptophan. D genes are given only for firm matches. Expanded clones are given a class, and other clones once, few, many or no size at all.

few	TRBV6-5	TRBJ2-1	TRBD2	CASSWSLAGSEQFF	TGTGCCAGCAGTTGGTCCCTAGCGGGGTCTGAGCAGTTCTTC
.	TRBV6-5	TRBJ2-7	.	CASSRDSYEQYF	TGTGCCAGCAGTCGCGACAGCTACGAGCAGTACTTC
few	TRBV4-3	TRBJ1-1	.	CASSQGNALDEAFF	TGCGCCAGCAGCCAAGGTAATGCTCTAGATGAAGCTTTCTTT
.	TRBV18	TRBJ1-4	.	CASSPLIAQDTATNEKLFF	TGTGCCAGCTCACCACTAATTGCCCAGGATACCGCAACTAATGAAAAACTGTTTTTT
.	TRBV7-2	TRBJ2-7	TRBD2	CASSPRGGRNYEQYF	TGTGCCAGCAGCCCGAGGGGAGGGAGAAACTACGAGCAGTACTTC
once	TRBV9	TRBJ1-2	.	CASSGRTVGYTF	TGTGCCAGCAGCGGACGGACAGTTGGCTACACCTTC
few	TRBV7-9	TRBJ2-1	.	CASSLQGSTRNEQFF	TGTGCCAGCAGCTTACAGGGTTCGACCCGCAATGAGCAGTTCTTC
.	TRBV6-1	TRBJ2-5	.	CASSEGAGMETQYF	TGTGCCAGCAGTGAAGGGGCCGGGATGGAGACCCAGTACTTC
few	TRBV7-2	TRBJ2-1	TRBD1	CASSSDRAVSYNEQFF	TGTGCCAGCAGCTCAGACAGGGCAGTCTCCTACAATGAGCAGTTCTTC
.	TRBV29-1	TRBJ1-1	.	CSVGLISGTEAFF	TGCAGCGTTGGCCTCATTTCGGGCACTGAAGCTTTCTTT
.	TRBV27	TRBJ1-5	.	CASSSGEVGNQPQHF	TGTGCCAGCAGTTCCGGGGAGGTCGGCAATCAGCCCCAGCATTTT
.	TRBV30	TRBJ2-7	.	CAWSAPRDPYEQYF	TGTGCCTGGAGTGCCCCCCGGGATCCCTACGAGCAGTACTTC
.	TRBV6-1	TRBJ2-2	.	CASSLQGGGELFF	TGTGCCAGCAGTCTACAGGGCGGCGGGGAGCTGTTTTTT
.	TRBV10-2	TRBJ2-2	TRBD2	CASNGESGRLRTGELFF	TGCGCCAGCAATGGGGAGAGCGGGAGGCTACGAACCGGGGAGCTGTTTTTT
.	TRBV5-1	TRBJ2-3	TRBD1	CASSLLDRGRGDTQYF	TGCGCCAGCAGCTTACTAGACAGGGGGCGCGGAGATACGCAGTATTTT
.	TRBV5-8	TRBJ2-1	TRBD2	CASSLDGGAYNEQFF	TGTGCCAGCAGCTTGGACGGGGGGGCCTACAATGAGCAGTTCTTC
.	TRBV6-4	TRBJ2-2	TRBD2	CASSDSSGRVNTGELFF	TGTGCCAGCAGTGACTCAAGCGGGAGAGTAAACACCGGGGAGCTGTTTTTT
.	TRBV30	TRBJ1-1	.	CAWSEKPAEAFF	TGTGCCTGGAGTGAGAAACCAGCTGAAGCTTTCTTT
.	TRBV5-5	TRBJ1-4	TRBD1	CASSLTGTNEKLFF	TGTGCCAGCAGTCTGACAGGGACTAATGAAAAACTGTTTTTT
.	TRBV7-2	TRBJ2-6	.	CASRRQVGGANVLTF	TGTGCCAGCAGACGACAGGTGGGGGGGGCCAACGTCCTGACTTTC
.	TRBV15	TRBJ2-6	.	CATSRATGSGANVLTF	TGTGCCACCAGCAGAGCAACAGGGTCTGGGGCCAACGTCCTGACTTTC
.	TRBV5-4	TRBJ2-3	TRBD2	CASSFLAGGPTDTQYF	TGTGCCAGCAGCTTTCTAGCGGGAGGGCCGACAGATACGCAGTATTTT
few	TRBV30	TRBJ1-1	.	CAWSSQRSTANTEAFF	TGTGCCTGGAGTTCCCAACGGTCGACAGCGAACACTGAAGCTTTCTTT
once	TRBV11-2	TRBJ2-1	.	CASSLRSGGGASKHNEQFF	TGTGCCAGCAGCTTAAGAAGTGGCGGTGGGGCTTCCAAACACAATGAGCAGTTCTTC
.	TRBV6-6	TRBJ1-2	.	CASRESINYGYTF	TGTGCCAGCCGGGAGAGTATAAACTATGGCTACACCTTC
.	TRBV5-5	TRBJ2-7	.	CASSLAEAPYEQYF	TGTGCCAGCAGCTTGGCCGAGGCTCCCTACGAGCAGTACTTC
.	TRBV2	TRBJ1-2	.	CASSGYATEFYGYTF	TGTGCCAGCAGTGGGTATGCGACAGAGTTCTATGGCTACACCTTC
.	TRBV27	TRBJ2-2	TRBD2	CASRSSGGVTGELFF	TGTGCCAGCAGATCTAGCGGGGGGGTCACCGGGGAGCTGTTTTTT
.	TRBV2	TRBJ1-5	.	CASSDLTDSSNQPQHF	TGTGCCAGCAGTGATCTTACGGACAGTAGCAATCAGCCCCAGCATTTT
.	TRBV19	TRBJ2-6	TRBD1	CASSISRGSGANVLTF	TGTGCCAGTAGTATATCCAGGGGGTCTGGGGCCAACGTCCTGACTTTC
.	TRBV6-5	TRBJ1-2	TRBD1	CASRQQGPGGYTF	TGTGCCAGCAGACAACAGGGGCCGGGGGGCTACACCTTC
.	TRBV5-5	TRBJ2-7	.	CASSLDQGHSYEQYF	TGTGCCAGCAGCTTGGACCAGGGCCACTCCTACGAGCAGTACTTC
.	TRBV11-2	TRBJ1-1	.	CASSSVVGVNTEAFF	TGTGCCAGCAGCTCCGTGGTGGGAGTGAACACTGAAGCTTTCTTT
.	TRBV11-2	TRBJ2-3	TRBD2	CASSFSGKVTDTQYF	TGTGCCAGCAGCTTTAGCGGGAAAGTGACAGATACGCAGTATTTT
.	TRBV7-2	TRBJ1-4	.	CASSFGRGAGEKLFF	TGTGCCAGCAGCTTCGGTCGGGGGGCTGGCGAAAAACTGTTTTTT
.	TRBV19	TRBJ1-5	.	CASSDLGGSNQPQHF	TGTGCCAGTAGTGATCTAGGGGGTAGCAATCAGCCCCAGCATTTT
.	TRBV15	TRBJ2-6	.	CATSMTNSGANVLTF	TGTGCCACCAGCATGACAAACTCTGGGGCCAACGTCCTGACTTTC
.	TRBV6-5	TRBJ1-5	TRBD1	CASGQGNQPQHF	TGTGCCAGCGGACAGGGGAATCAGCCCCAGCATTTT
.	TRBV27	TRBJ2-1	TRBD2	CASTIGIAGVNEQFF	TGTGCCAGCACCATCGGGATAGCGGGAGTCAATGAGCAGTTCTTC
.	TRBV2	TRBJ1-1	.	CASAETVQAFF	TGTGCCAGCGCCGAGACAGTTCAAGCTTTCTTT
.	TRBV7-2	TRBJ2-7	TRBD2	CASSLSAAGGLGTTYEQYF	TGTGCCAGCAGCTTATCGGCAGCGGGGGGGTTGGGGACAACCTACGAGCAGTACTTC
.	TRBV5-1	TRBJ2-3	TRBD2	CASSLGLAGDRDTQYF	TGCGCCAGCAGCTTAGGACTAGCGGGGGACCGCGATACGCAGTATTTT
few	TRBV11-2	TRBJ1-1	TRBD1	CASSFAGQGVEAFF	TGTGCCAGCAGCTTCGCGGGACAGGGAGTTGAAGCTTTCTTT
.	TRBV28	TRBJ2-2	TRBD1	CASSTGTGRSGELFF	TGTGCCAGCAGCACCGGGACAGGGAGATCCGGGGAGCTGTTTTTT
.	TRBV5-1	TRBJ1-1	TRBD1	CASSLDRGYTEAFF	TGCGCCAGCAGCTTGGACAGGGGGTACACTGAAGCTTTCTTT
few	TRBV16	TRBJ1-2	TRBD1	CASSLGDRDGYTF	TGTGCCAGCAGCCTCGGCGACAGGGATGGCTACACCTTC
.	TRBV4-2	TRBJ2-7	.	CASSQVWDSSYEQYF	TGTGCCAGCAGCCAAGTGTGGGACTCCTCCTACGAGCAGTACTTC
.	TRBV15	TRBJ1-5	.	CATSRDGRSQAPQHF	TGTGCCACCAGCAGAGATGGGCGATCCCAGGCGCCCCAGCATTTT
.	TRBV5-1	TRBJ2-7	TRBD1	CASSLGSGQGTYEQYF	TGCGCCAGCAGCTTGGGCTCGGGACAGGGGACCTACGAGCAGTACTTC
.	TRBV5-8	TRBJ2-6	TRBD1	CASSIWQGAGWANVLTF	TGTGCCAGCAGCATCTGGCAGGGGGCGGGATGGGCCAACGTCCTGACTTTC
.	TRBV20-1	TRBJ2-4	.	CSALTEDIQYF	TGCAGTGCTCTGACAGAGGACATTCAGTACTTC
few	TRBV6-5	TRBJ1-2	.	CASSYSGAQNYGYTF	TGTGCCAGCAGTTACTCGGGGGCACAGAACTATGGCTACACCTTC
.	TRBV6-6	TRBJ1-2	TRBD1	CASSSPDRNNYGYTF	TGTGCCAGCAGTTCCCCGGACAGGAACAACTATGGCTACACCTTC
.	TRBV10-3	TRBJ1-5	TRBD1	CATFAGTGGSNQPQHF	TGTGCCACCTTTGCCGGGACAGGGGGTAGCAATCAGCCCCAGCATTTT
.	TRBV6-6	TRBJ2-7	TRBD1	CASSDRGSEQYF	TGTGCCAGCAGTGACAGGGGGAGCGAGCAGTACTTC
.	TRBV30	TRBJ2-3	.	CAWTPPTAADTQYF	TGTGCCTGGACCCCTCCAACAGCGGCAGATACGCAGTATTTT
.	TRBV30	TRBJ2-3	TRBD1	CAWSVGQGDTQYF	TGTGCCTGGAGTGTGGGACAGGGAGATACGCAGTATTTT
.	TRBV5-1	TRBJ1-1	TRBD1	CASSLGTGGYSRTEAFF	TGCGCCAGCAGCTTGGGGACAGGGGGATATTCGAGGACTGAAGCTTTCTTT
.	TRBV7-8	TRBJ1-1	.	CASSLQGVRNTEAFF	TGTGCCAGCAGTTTACAGGGTGTTAGGAACACTGAAGCTTTCTTT
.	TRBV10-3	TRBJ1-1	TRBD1	CAIRGQMNTEAFF	TGTGCCATCAGGGGACAGATGAACACTGAAGCTTTCTTT